The rows below give T cell receptor beta chains drawn from one sample of a study of tumor-infiltrating lymphocytes in localized non-small cell lung cancer. The table came from immunoSEQ multiplex PCR; TCRdb's copy has only in-frame clones and leaves some out. The sample shows some 15,000 clones, 80% of them seen only once. Sequencing used uninvolved lung tissue not adjacent to the tumor. The source is a human donor with non-small cell lung cancer. Each CDR3 is given with its conserved first and last residue. A D gene is named only where the DNA matches it firmly. The listing skips clone size in some rows; elsewhere it reads once, few, many or a size class.

j_gene,d_gene,len,abundance,v_gene,CDR3aa,CDR3nt
TRBJ1-5,.,14,.,TRBV27,CASSLIQGIQPQHF,TGTGCCAGCAGTTTAATCCAGGGGATTCAGCCCCAGCATTTT
TRBJ2-1,TRBD1,18,few,TRBV27,CASSSLSGTVTSYNEQFF,TGTGCCAGCAGTTCCCTTTCCGGGACAGTTACTTCCTACAATGAGCAGTTCTTC
TRBJ2-5,TRBD2,15,few,TRBV6-1,CASSELAGEQETQYF,TGTGCCAGCAGTGAATTGGCGGGAGAACAAGAGACCCAGTACTTC
TRBJ1-2,.,13,.,TRBV6-1,CASSETSGVGYTF,TGTGCCAGCAGTGAGACTTCAGGGGTTGGCTACACCTTC
TRBJ1-1,.,14,.,TRBV2,CASSEQTYNTEAFF,TGTGCCAGCAGTGAACAGACCTACAACACTGAAGCTTTCTTT
TRBJ1-1,.,15,.,TRBV18,CASSPELGMYTEAFF,TGTGCCAGCTCACCGGAGTTGGGTATGTACACTGAAGCTTTCTTT
TRBJ2-6,TRBD2,15,.,TRBV9,CASTSGGSGANVLTF,TGTGCCAGCACTAGCGGAGGATCTGGGGCCAACGTCCTGACTTTC
TRBJ1-1,TRBD1,15,.,TRBV5-4,CASSGPNRGRTEAFF,TGTGCCAGCAGCGGACCCAACAGGGGGAGAACTGAAGCTTTCTTT
TRBJ1-2,.,12,.,TRBV14,CASSRDNYGYTF,TGTGCCAGCAGCCGAGATAACTATGGCTACACCTTC
TRBJ2-3,.,10,few,TRBV19,CASTGDTQYF,TGTGCCAGTACTGGGGATACGCAGTATTTT
TRBJ2-7,.,11,.,TRBV6-5,CASSYARQQYF,TGTGCCAGCAGTTACGCGCGCCAGCAGTACTTC
TRBJ1-2,.,13,.,TRBV10-1,CASSEGVNYGYTF,TGCGCCAGCAGTGAGGGGGTTAACTATGGCTACACCTTC
TRBJ2-3,.,15,.,TRBV5-6,CASSLFAGDTDTQYF,TGTGCCAGCAGCTTATTTGCGGGTGATACAGATACGCAGTATTTT
TRBJ1-1,TRBD1,16,few,TRBV11-2,CASSFGGGTGNTEAFF,TGTGCCAGCAGCTTCGGGGGGGGGACAGGGAACACTGAAGCTTTCTTT
TRBJ2-2,.,13,few,TRBV19,CAIRHSRSGELFF,TGTGCCATCCGACACTCGAGGAGCGGGGAGCTGTTTTTT
TRBJ2-2,TRBD1,16,.,TRBV25-1,CASSSPAGGSTGELFF,TGTGCCAGCAGTTCTCCGGCAGGGGGCTCAACCGGGGAGCTGTTTTTT
TRBJ1-4,.,13,.,TRBV7-9,CASSRGLGEKLFF,TGTGCCAGCAGCCGGGGTTTAGGGGAAAAACTGTTTTTT
TRBJ1-2,.,13,.,TRBV6-1,CASSESSGPGYTF,TGTGCCAGCAGTGAAAGTAGTGGCCCCGGCTACACCTTC
TRBJ1-1,.,13,.,TRBV29-1,CSVIKGQGTEAFF,TGCAGCGTTATTAAGGGTCAAGGCACTGAAGCTTTCTTT
TRBJ1-2,.,11,.,TRBV29-1,CSVRESSGYTF,TGCAGCGTTCGTGAGTCCTCTGGCTACACCTTC
TRBJ2-7,TRBD2,15,.,TRBV18,CASSPGLASSYEQYF,TGTGCCAGCTCACCGGGACTAGCGAGCTCCTACGAGCAGTACTTC
TRBJ2-6,TRBD1,17,.,TRBV9,CASSAGTGWSGANVLTF,TGTGCCAGCAGCGCCGGGACAGGGTGGTCTGGGGCCAACGTCCTGACTTTC
TRBJ2-5,.,12,.,TRBV29-1,CSVAGFGETQYF,TGCAGCGTCGCAGGGTTTGGAGAGACCCAGTACTTC
TRBJ2-3,.,14,.,TRBV5-1,CASSLALSTDTQYF,TGCGCCAGCAGCTTGGCCCTAAGCACAGATACGCAGTATTTT
TRBJ2-2,.,14,.,TRBV5-5,CASSPLDFTGELFF,TGTGCCAGCAGCCCCCTGGACTTCACCGGGGAGCTGTTTTTT
TRBJ2-3,TRBD1,15,.,TRBV28,CASSPGQGAGDTQYF,TGTGCCAGCAGTCCGGGACAGGGGGCGGGAGATACGCAGTATTTT
TRBJ2-3,.,15,.,TRBV14,CASSQDMARTDTQYF,TGTGCCAGCAGCCAAGATATGGCTCGCACAGATACGCAGTATTTT
TRBJ1-2,.,15,.,TRBV6-1,CASSELSGANYGYTF,TGTGCCAGCAGTGAATTATCAGGGGCAAACTATGGCTACACCTTC
TRBJ1-1,TRBD1,14,.,TRBV27,CASTRTGGGTEAFF,TGTGCCAGCACAAGGACAGGGGGTGGGACTGAAGCTTTCTTT
TRBJ1-1,.,11,.,TRBV20-1,CSVRTNTEAFF,TGCAGTGTCCGGACGAACACTGAAGCTTTCTTT
TRBJ2-7,.,14,.,TRBV11-2,CASSHDAGAYEQYF,TGTGCCAGCAGCCACGACGCTGGAGCCTACGAGCAGTACTTC
TRBJ1-1,.,13,.,TRBV2,CASRAGTGREAFF,TGTGCCAGTAGAGCAGGGACGGGGAGGGAAGCTTTCTTT
TRBJ2-2,TRBD2,21,.,TRBV5-1,CASSPWPLGTSGGISTGELFF,TGCGCCAGCAGCCCTTGGCCACTGGGGACTAGCGGGGGAATATCAACCGGGGAGCTGTTTTTT
TRBJ1-2,.,15,.,TRBV19,CASSPSGTSNYGYTF,TGTGCCAGTAGTCCAAGCGGGACCTCTAACTATGGCTACACCTTC
TRBJ1-2,.,15,once,TRBV4-2,CASSQETGEAAGYTF,TGTGCCAGCAGCCAAGAAACTGGAGAGGCGGCTGGCTACACCTTC
TRBJ2-7,.,14,.,TRBV6-5,CASSYGAQTYEQYF,TGTGCCAGCAGTTACGGCGCTCAAACCTACGAGCAGTACTTC
TRBJ2-7,TRBD1,16,.,TRBV4-1,CASSLTGTVPTYEQYF,TGCGCCAGCAGCCTAACCGGGACAGTCCCAACCTACGAGCAGTACTTC
TRBJ1-3,.,16,.,TRBV6-4,CASSDSVIRSGNTIYF,TGTGCCAGCAGTGACTCAGTAATCCGCTCTGGAAACACCATATATTTT